What follows are 24 T cell receptor beta chains derived from one specimen sequenced in a study of T cell repertoires in cytomegalovirus infection. TCRdb reprocessed the reads via MiXCR and lists one record per CDR3 protein. The sample shows approximately 76,000 distinct CDR3 sequences, less than 4.5% of them seen only once. The specimen was PBMCs. These receptors were collected from a human donor in good health (CMV status not recorded). Some clones in this sample may be carry-over from other donors' samples.

Ten or more counts support this clonotype. This chain links TRBV19 with TRBJ2-7, with 8 bases aligning to TRBD1. The CDR3 runs to 13 residues. Germline V lookup: CDR1 LNHDA, CDR2 SQIVND (reference sequence). Unmatched junction bases numbered 8, after V lost 10 bases and J lost 3 bases. This CDR3 is CATGDGTGYEQYF. CDR3 nucleotides: TGTGCCACCGGGGACGGGACAGGCTACGAGCAGTACTTC.

This clonotype was seen ten or more times. The genes are TRBV6-2 or TRBV6-3 and TRBJ1-5; D is unresolved. There are 11 residues in the CDR3. Germline loops: CDR1 MNHEY, CDR2 SVGEGT. Trimming pared 8 bases from V and 3 bases from J, leaving 5 bases between. CDR3 DNA: TGTGCCAGCGGGAACAATCAGCCCCAGCATTTT. This sequence encodes CASGNNQPQHF.

This clonotype was counted at least ten times. This chain links TRBV7-2 with TRBJ1-6; no firm D call. The CDR3 is made up of 18 amino acids. V lost 2 bases and J lost 2, with 16 bases in between. The V gene's germline CDR1 is SGHTA and CDR2 FQGNSA. The chain's CDR3 is CASSLWSGSRAYNSPLHF. CDR3 coding DNA: TGTGCCAGCAGCTTATGGAGTGGGTCTCGCGCCTATAATTCACCCCTCCACTTT. Full variable domain (rest looked up from reference TRBV7-2 and TRBJ1-6): GAGVSQSPSNKVTEKGKDVELRCDPISGHTALYWYRQSLGQGLEFLIYFQGNSAPDKSGLPSDRFSAERTGGSVSTLTIQRTQQEDSAVYLCASSLWSGSRAYNSPLHFGNGTRLTVT.

This clonotype was recorded at least ten times. This CDR3 reads CASSFVPSPPAPLHF. Here the CDR3 DNA reads TGTGCCAGCAGTTTCGTCCCGAGTCCCCCCGCGCCCCTCCACTTT. The chain is built from TRBV28 and TRBJ1-6; D ambiguous. This CDR3 region has 15 residues. V was trimmed by 3 bases and J by 13 bases, leaving 19 bases between them. Germline values: CDR1 MDHEN, CDR2 SYDVKM.

This clonotype has ten or more counts. J is TRBJ2-1 and V is TRBV7-9; the D gene could be TRBD1 or TRBD2 (5 bases each). CDR1 SEHNR and CDR2 FQNEAQ come from the germline V gene (reference sequence). The CDR3 consists of 14 residues. V was cut by 0 bases and J by 4 bases, with 7 bases left in between. CDR3 coding DNA: TGTGCCAGCAGCTTAGCGGGACCTTACAATGAGCAGTTCTTC. Protein product: CASSLAGPYNEQFF.

This clonotype came up many times. The chain couples TRBV2 to TRBJ2-7, with 7 bases aligning to TRBD1. Losses at the gene ends were 7 bases for V and 3 bases for J; bases not matched to a gene: 21. The CDR3 spans 18 residues. From germline, CDR1 is SNHLY and CDR2 FYNNEI. The CDR3 DNA sequence: TGTGCCAGCACCAGAAGGGGGCTCGCCGAAATGGACGGCTACGAGCAGTACTTC. Its translation is CASTRRGLAEMDGYEQYF.

This clonotype appeared many times. The CDR3 bases are TGTGCCAGCAGCCACCCCCACGGTAGGGGCGCTGGGGCCAACGTCCTGACTTTC. This encodes CASSHPHGRGAGANVLTF. This chain connects TRBV3-1 to TRBJ2-6, with a weak D call TRBD1 (5 bases). Trimming pared 3 bases from V and 2 bases from J, leaving 17 bases between. Germline CDR1 is LGHDT and CDR2 is YNNKEL (reference sequence). The CDR3 runs to 18 residues.

The sample holds many counts of this clonotype. The genes are TRBV4-1 and TRBJ1-5; unclear D gene. The CDR3 has 15 residues. V was trimmed by 0 bases and J by 1 base, leaving 7 bases between them. Germline-derived CDR1 and CDR2 are MGHRA and YSYEKL. CDR3 protein: CASSQDDLSNQPQHF. CDR3 nucleotide sequence: TGCGCCAGCAGCCAAGATGATCTAAGCAATCAGCCCCAGCATTTT.

V gene TRBV28 combines with J gene TRBJ2-1, with D unclear. CDR1 MDHEN and CDR2 SYDVKM come from the germline V gene. Trimming took 3 bases from V and 4 from J, leaving 16 bases between them. The CDR3 is made up of 16 amino acids. The chain's CDR3 is CASSFSGLTTYNEQFF. The CDR3 nucleotides are TGTGCCAGCAGTTTTTCGGGTCTAACGACTTACAATGAGCAGTTCTTC.

The sample holds many counts of this clonotype. The chain joins TRBV18 to TRBJ2-7; 10 positions agree with TRBD2. The trim removed 3 bases at V and 6 bases at J, leaving 11 bases unmatched. CDR1 is KGHSH, CDR2 LQKENI, per germline. The CDR3 totals 16 residues. This chain's CDR3 is CASSPSTSGTPAEQYF. The CDR3 bases are TGTGCCAGCTCACCGTCTACTAGCGGGACTCCAGCCGAGCAGTACTTC.

This clonotype has at least ten counts. V is TRBV7-9 and J is TRBJ2-1, with D perhaps TRBD1 or TRBD2 (6 bases each). The germline V and J ends were trimmed by 3 bases and 8 bases, with 26 bases remaining between them. The CDR3 length is 18 residues. The V gene's germline CDR1 is SEHNR and CDR2 FQNEAQ (reference sequence). CDR3 sequence reads: CASSFEPFRGPGRYEQFF. CDR3 coding DNA: TGTGCCAGCAGCTTTGAACCTTTCCGGGGGCCTGGTAGATATGAGCAGTTCTTC.

This clonotype was seen at least ten times. DNA for the CDR3: TGTGCCAGCAGCTTACTTGGTGCCGAGCAGTACTTC. It specifies CASSLLGAEQYF. V gene TRBV7-9 combines with J gene TRBJ2-7; D remains ambiguous. This CDR3 region has 12 residues. Trimming left V 2 bases short and J 6 bases short, with 8 bases between. Per the germline V gene, CDR1 is SEHNR and CDR2 is FQNEAQ (reference sequence).

This clonotype was counted many times. For the CDR3, the DNA is TGTGCCAGCAGGCCCGCGGCGGGGCTCCATGGCTACACCTTC. It specifies CASRPAAGLHGYTF. The rearrangement links TRBV6-4 to TRBJ1-2; a possible D gene is TRBD1 (5 bases). CDR1 is MRHNA and CDR2 is SNTAGT in the germline V gene. The CDR3 covers 14 residues. V dropped 6 bases and J dropped 6 bases, with 17 bases sitting between them.

This clonotype was seen ten or more times. The chain links TRBV28 to TRBJ2-7; D call uncertain. V lost 5 bases and J 6 bases, leaving 17 bases between the germline ends. From germline, CDR1 is MDHEN and CDR2 SYDVKM. The CDR3 has 14 amino acids. The CDR3 nucleotides read TGTGCCAGCAGTCCCAGGACCTCGTCCCCCGAGCAGTACTTC. This sequence encodes CASSPRTSSPEQYF. The entire variable domain, with the rest obtained from reference TRBV28 and TRBJ2-7, is as follows: DVKVTQSSRYLVKRTGEKVFLECVQDMDHENMFWYRQDPGLGLRLIYFSYDVKMKEKGDIPEGYSVSREKKERFSLILESASTNQTSMYLCASSPRTSSPEQYFGPGTRLTVT.

This clonotype showed up many times. The rearrangement links TRBV27 to TRBJ2-3; D perhaps matches TRBD1 (5 bases). V was cut by 2 bases and J by 4 bases, with 19 bases left in between. The CDR3 runs to 17 residues. CDR1 and CDR2 (germline): MNHEY, SMNVEV (reference sequence). CDR3 bases: TGTGCCAGCAGTTTAACCCCACAGGCCGGTCTACCAGATACGCAGTATTTT. It translates to CASSLTPQAGLPDTQYF.

This clonotype was seen repeatedly, ten times or more. The gene calls are TRBV12-3 or TRBV12-4 and TRBJ2-7, with 8 bases fitting TRBD2. With 3 bases clipped from V and 5 bases from J, the junction kept 3 bases outside the gene matches. The CDR3 contains 13 residues. This chain's CDR3 is CASSFTSGHEQYF. In DNA, the CDR3 is TGTGCCAGCAGTTTTACTAGCGGCCACGAGCAGTACTTC.

This clonotype has a count of ten or more. V is TRBV11-2 and J is TRBJ2-6; D ambiguous. The germline gives CDR1 SGHAT, CDR2 FQNNGV. The germline V and J ends were trimmed by 1 base and 4 bases, with 11 bases remaining between them. The CDR3 runs to 16 residues. In nucleotides, the CDR3 is TGTGCCAGCAGCTTAGTGGCCGTATCCGGGGCCAACGTCCTGACTTTC. This sequence encodes CASSLVAVSGANVLTF.

This clonotype appeared many times. The V and J genes are TRBV6-2 or TRBV6-3 and TRBJ1-6; 9 nucleotides line up with TRBD1. Germline V lookup: CDR1 MNHEY, CDR2 SVGEGT. The CDR3 consists of 14 residues. V lost 6 bases, J lost 9 bases, and 6 bases stayed unmatched. The CDR3 is CASRLQGAGSPLHF. The CDR3, as DNA: TGTGCCAGCAGGCTACAGGGGGCAGGTTCACCCCTCCACTTT.

This clonotype was recorded at least ten times. This sequence joins TRBV5-4 and TRBJ2-5; 9 bases agree with TRBD1. The CDR3 extends over 15 amino acids. The germline CDR1 and CDR2 sequences are SGHNT and YYREEE (reference sequence). Unmatched junction bases numbered 8, after V lost 3 bases and J lost 5 bases. Here the CDR3 reads CASSWDRAGWETQYF. The CDR3 DNA follows: TGTGCCAGCAGCTGGGACAGGGCCGGGTGGGAGACCCAGTACTTC.

This clonotype showed up many times. The chain employs TRBV3-1 and TRBJ2-1; D call uncertain. V was pared by 1 base and J by 3 bases, with 10 bases between. CDR1 LGHDT and CDR2 YNNKEL come from the germline V gene (reference sequence). This CDR3 has 15 amino acids. The CDR3, as DNA: TGTGCCAGCAGCCAAGTCGGACGGAACTACAATGAGCAGTTCTTC. It translates to CASSQVGRNYNEQFF.

This clonotype showed up many times. The V call is TRBV10-3, the J call TRBJ2-3; no reliable D call. The CDR3 is made up of 13 amino acids. Germline CDR1 ENHRY, CDR2 SYGVKD. V dropped 0 bases and J dropped 3 bases, with 4 bases sitting between them. This chain's CDR3 is CAISESATDTQYF. CDR3 nucleotide sequence: TGTGCCATCAGTGAGTCTGCGACAGATACGCAGTATTTT.

This clonotype showed up many times. The J gene is TRBJ1-5, the V gene TRBV10-2; the D is unclear. V was pared by 0 bases and J by 16 bases, with 10 bases between. Per germline, CDR1 WSHSY and CDR2 SAAADI. This CDR3 is built from 11 residues. This chain's CDR3 is CASSESTSLHF. CDR3 nucleotides: TGCGCCAGCAGTGAGTCGACGAGTCTCCATTTT.

This clonotype was detected many times. The gene calls are TRBV28 and TRBJ2-7; 10 bases are a match to TRBD1. V lost 3 bases to trimming and J lost 4 bases; unmatched junction nucleotides: 6. CDR1 and CDR2 (germline): MDHEN, SYDVKM. The CDR3 is 15 amino acids. In DNA, the CDR3 is TGTGCCAGCAGTTTCCCGACAGGGGGCGTTTACGAGCAGTACTTC. It is translated as CASSFPTGGVYEQYF.

Ten or more counts support this clonotype. The chain recombines TRBV4-2 with TRBJ2-7, with D possibly called TRBD1 or TRBD2 (5 bases each). Germline lookup yields CDR1 LGHNA and CDR2 YNFKEQ. The ends were cut back, 0 bases at V and 3 bases at J, with 15 bases in the middle. The CDR3 contains 16 residues. The CDR3 here is CASSQDLGTASYEQYF. In DNA form, the CDR3 reads TGTGCCAGCAGCCAAGATCTAGGGACGGCGAGCTACGAGCAGTACTTC.